These T cell receptor beta chains were read from a single sample in a study of blood T cell repertoires in COVID-19. Sequenced by immunoSEQ multiplex PCR; TCRdb stores in-frame clones only, minus some. The sample consists of more than 250,000 clones, around 89% of them appearing once. The sequenced sample was peripheral blood. These receptors were taken from a young man who had recovered from COVID-19. The CDR3 runs from the conserved cysteine through the conserved F or W. Fields, in order: V gene, D gene, J gene, CDR3 length, clone size, CDR3 DNA, CDR3 protein. D genes are given only for firm matches. Clone size appears in some rows only: once, few, many, or a class for an expanded clone.

TRBV18	NA	TRBJ1-5	15	once	TGTGCCAGCTCACCCGACAGCAATAGCAATCAGCCCCAGCATTTT	CASSPDSNSNQPQHF
TRBV19	TRBD1	TRBJ1-1	16	NA	TGTGCCAGTAGTCGCTGGACAGGGGGCGGGAACACTGAAGCTTTCTTT	CASSRWTGGGNTEAFF
TRBV7-3	TRBD1	TRBJ2-3	14	NA	TGTGCCAGCAGCTCGGACAGGGGGCCAGATACGCAGTATTTT	CASSSDRGPDTQYF
TRBV10-3	NA	TRBJ1-5	13	NA	TGTGCCATCACCGGGACACTCGATCAGCCCCAGCATTTT	CAITGTLDQPQHF
TRBV6-2/TRBV6-3	NA	TRBJ1-1	14	NA	TGTGCCAGCAGTTATCAGGGGCCGGGCACTGAAGCTTTCTTT	CASSYQGPGTEAFF
TRBV15	TRBD1	TRBJ1-1	14	NA	TGTGCCACCAGCGCATGGGACAGCTACACTGAAGCTTTCTTT	CATSAWDSYTEAFF
TRBV19	NA	TRBJ2-1	13	NA	TGTGCCAGTAGTATGGGCAGCCCAGGTGAGCAGTTCTTC	CASSMGSPGEQFF
TRBV6-1	NA	TRBJ1-1	15	NA	TGTGCCAGCAGTGATTTTCAGGGGCGGATCACTGAAGCTTTCTTT	CASSDFQGRITEAFF
TRBV29-1	TRBD1	TRBJ1-1	13	NA	TGCAGCGTGGTCGACAGGGTCTTCTCTGAAGCTTTCTTT	CSVVDRVFSEAFF
TRBV6-5	TRBD1	TRBJ2-3	14	NA	TGTGCCAGCAGCCAGGACAGGGCGGTGGATACGCAGTATTTT	CASSQDRAVDTQYF
TRBV6-5	TRBD2	TRBJ2-1	15	few	TGTGCCAGCAGTTATGGTAGCGGGAGGGCCAATGAGCAGTTCTTC	CASSYGSGRANEQFF
TRBV11-3	NA	TRBJ2-3	12	few	TGTGCCAGCAGCTTAGCGACAGATACGCAGTATTTT	CASSLATDTQYF
TRBV5-1	NA	TRBJ1-1	14	NA	TGCGCCAGCAGCTCGGAACCAGGGGAACCTGAAGCTTTCTTT	CASSSEPGEPEAFF
TRBV9	TRBD1	TRBJ1-5	18	NA	TGTGCCAGCAGCGGCCCACAGGGACAGGGGGGATCTGATCAGCCCCAGCATTTT	CASSGPQGQGGSDQPQHF
TRBV6-5	TRBD2	TRBJ2-3	15	NA	TGTGCCAGCAGTCGGACTAGCGGGAGCACAGATACGCAGTATTTT	CASSRTSGSTDTQYF
TRBV18	TRBD1	TRBJ2-1	15	NA	TGTGCCAGCTCACCGTTGGACAGGGTAAGGGGTGAGCAGTTCTTC	CASSPLDRVRGEQFF
TRBV5-5	NA	TRBJ2-7	14	NA	TGTGCCAGCACCCCGGTAGACTACTCCTACGAGCAGTACTTC	CASTPVDYSYEQYF
TRBV18	TRBD2	TRBJ2-7	15	NA	TGTGCCAGCTCACCGCCGGGACTAGCAGCCTACGAGCAGTACTTC	CASSPPGLAAYEQYF
TRBV7-6	TRBD2	TRBJ2-1	15	NA	TGTGCCAGCAGCTTATGGGGTAGCGGGACGGATGAGCAGTTCTTC	CASSLWGSGTDEQFF
TRBV11-2	NA	TRBJ1-1	11	NA	TGTGCCAGTGAAGCAGGGCCTGAAGCTTTCTTT	CASEAGPEAFF
TRBV6-5	NA	TRBJ2-5	13	NA	TGTGCCAGCAGGGTCCTGGCGGGAGAGACCCAGTACTTC	CASRVLAGETQYF
TRBV27	TRBD2	TRBJ2-1	18	NA	TGTGCCAGCAGTTTACGGGCTAGCGGGTACTCCTCCTACAATGAGCAGTTCTTC	CASSLRASGYSSYNEQFF
TRBV19	NA	TRBJ1-1	16	NA	TGTGCCAGTAGTGTTGGGCTGGGTTCGGTGAACACTGAAGCTTTCTTT	CASSVGLGSVNTEAFF
TRBV5-8	TRBD1	TRBJ2-5	14	few	TGTGCCAGCAGCCAAGACAGGGGCCAAGAGACCCAGTACTTC	CASSQDRGQETQYF
TRBV6-5	NA	TRBJ2-7	15	NA	TGTGCCAGCAGTTACGTAGGGACTTCATCCTACGAGCAGTACTTC	CASSYVGTSSYEQYF
TRBV5-5	NA	TRBJ2-3	16	NA	TGTGCCAGCAGCTTGAACGGGGGAGCCCTGGCAGATACGCAGTATTTT	CASSLNGGALADTQYF
TRBV3-1/TRBV3-2	NA	TRBJ1-6	16	NA	TGTGCCAGCAGCCAACGCTACAGCTCCTATAATTCACCCCTCCACTTT	CASSQRYSSYNSPLHF
TRBV2	TRBD1	TRBJ1-5	16	NA	TGTGCCAGCAGTCCCGACAGGGGGGTTAGCAATCAGCCCCAGCATTTT	CASSPDRGVSNQPQHF
TRBV7-9	TRBD2	TRBJ2-3	17	NA	TGTGCCAGCAGCTTAGAGGTTCCTAGCGGGGCGGGAGATACGCAGTATTTT	CASSLEVPSGAGDTQYF
TRBV15	NA	TRBJ2-1	17	NA	TGTGCCACCAGCAGTGTTTTGACTTTGGGGGGGGCCAATGAGCAGTTCTTC	CATSSVLTLGGANEQFF
TRBV3-1/TRBV3-2	TRBD2	TRBJ2-2	18	NA	TGTGCCAGCAGCCAGGGTTGGCTAGCGGGGGATAACACCGGGGAGCTGTTTTTT	CASSQGWLAGDNTGELFF
TRBV6-6	NA	TRBJ1-3	16	NA	TGTGCCAGCAGTTACTCGTCAGGGCCCTCTGGAAACACCATATATTTT	CASSYSSGPSGNTIYF
TRBV4-2	NA	TRBJ1-4	17	NA	TGTGCCAGCAGCCATCCCCCTTTGGGGGGAGGAGGTGAAAAACTGTTTTTT	CASSHPPLGGGGEKLFF
TRBV6-4	TRBD1	TRBJ2-2	13	NA	TGTGCCAGCAGCCCACAGGGGACCGGGGAGCTGTTTTTT	CASSPQGTGELFF
TRBV18	TRBD1	TRBJ2-1	14	once	TGTGCCAGCTCACCCAGGGGGACGCACAATGAGCAGTTCTTC	CASSPRGTHNEQFF
TRBV24-1	TRBD1	TRBJ2-1	14	NA	TGTGCCACCAGTGATAGGGACAGGGGGTATGAGCAGTTCTTC	CATSDRDRGYEQFF
TRBV6-5	TRBD2	TRBJ2-7	15	NA	TGTGCCAGCAGCCTGGGACTAGCGGACACCTACGAGCAGTACTTC	CASSLGLADTYEQYF
TRBV6-1	NA	TRBJ2-7	15	NA	TGTGCCAGCAGTGAACTGGTAACGGGGACCTACGAGCAGTACTTC	CASSELVTGTYEQYF
TRBV4-2	NA	TRBJ2-1	16	few	TGTGCCAGCAGCCAGCAGTCACGGAGCTCCTACAATGAGCAGTTCTTC	CASSQQSRSSYNEQFF
TRBV2	NA	TRBJ2-7	14	many	TGTGCCAGCAGTGAGGGTGGGGCTCGCTACGAGCAGTACTTC	CASSEGGARYEQYF
TRBV6-5	NA	TRBJ1-3	16	NA	TGTGCCAGCAGTTACTCCCCCGGCGGCTCTGGAAACACCATATATTTT	CASSYSPGGSGNTIYF
TRBV10-3	NA	TRBJ1-1	14	few	TGTGCCATCAGCCTTGGGGGGGAGGGCACTGAAGCTTTCTTT	CAISLGGEGTEAFF
TRBV14	NA	TRBJ1-2	14	NA	TGTGCCAGCAGCCATGCTACCCACCAATATGGCTACACCTTC	CASSHATHQYGYTF
TRBV15	NA	TRBJ2-2	13	NA	TGTGCCACCAGAATCGGGGAATCCGGGGAGCTGTTTTTT	CATRIGESGELFF
TRBV6-5	NA	TRBJ1-2	13	few	TGTGCCAGCAGTCCCAACAGGGTCGAGGGCTACACCTTC	CASSPNRVEGYTF
TRBV5-4	TRBD1	TRBJ1-1	14	NA	TGTGCCAGCAGCACTCACAGGGGGAATACTGAAGCTTTCTTT	CASSTHRGNTEAFF
TRBV7-9	TRBD2	TRBJ2-7	15	NA	TGTGCCAGCACCACTGGGAGCGGGAGCCCCTACGAGCAGTACTTC	CASTTGSGSPYEQYF
TRBV7-6	NA	TRBJ2-3	13	NA	TGTGCCAGCAGCTTTGGGGGGAGAGATACGCAGTATTTT	CASSFGGRDTQYF
TRBV6-5	TRBD1	TRBJ1-1	15	NA	TGTGCCAGCAGTTACCGACGGGACAGAAACACTGAAGCTTTCTTT	CASSYRRDRNTEAFF
TRBV6-1	NA	TRBJ1-2	15	few	TGTGCCAGCAGTGAAGGCAGGCCGTCAGGATATGGCTACACCTTC	CASSEGRPSGYGYTF
TRBV2	TRBD1	TRBJ1-2	15	NA	TGTGCCAGCAGTGACCCCGGGACAGGGGTCTATGGCTACACCTTC	CASSDPGTGVYGYTF
TRBV11-1	NA	TRBJ1-4	16	NA	TGTGCCAGCAGCCCTGCGGTAGGACAAGACGAGGAAAAACTGTTTTTT	CASSPAVGQDEEKLFF
TRBV5-4	TRBD2	TRBJ2-3	16	NA	TGTGCCAGCAGCTTGGCCGGGGGGGCGCCCACAGATACGCAGTATTTT	CASSLAGGAPTDTQYF
TRBV5-1	TRBD1	TRBJ1-2	15	NA	TGCGCCAGCAGCCCAGGGACAGGGCCGGGGTATGGCTACACCTTC	CASSPGTGPGYGYTF
TRBV6-4	TRBD2	TRBJ2-3	15	NA	TGTGCCAGCAGTGACTCGGGGGGGGGCACAGATACGCAGTATTTT	CASSDSGGGTDTQYF
TRBV7-3	TRBD1	TRBJ1-1	15	NA	TGTGCCAGCAGCTTTGGGACAGCTTTTGGCACTGAAGCTTTCTTT	CASSFGTAFGTEAFF
TRBV5-1	TRBD2	TRBJ2-2	17	NA	TGCGCCAGCAGCTTGCTAGCGGGAGGGCCTAACACCGGGGAGCTGTTTTTT	CASSLLAGGPNTGELFF